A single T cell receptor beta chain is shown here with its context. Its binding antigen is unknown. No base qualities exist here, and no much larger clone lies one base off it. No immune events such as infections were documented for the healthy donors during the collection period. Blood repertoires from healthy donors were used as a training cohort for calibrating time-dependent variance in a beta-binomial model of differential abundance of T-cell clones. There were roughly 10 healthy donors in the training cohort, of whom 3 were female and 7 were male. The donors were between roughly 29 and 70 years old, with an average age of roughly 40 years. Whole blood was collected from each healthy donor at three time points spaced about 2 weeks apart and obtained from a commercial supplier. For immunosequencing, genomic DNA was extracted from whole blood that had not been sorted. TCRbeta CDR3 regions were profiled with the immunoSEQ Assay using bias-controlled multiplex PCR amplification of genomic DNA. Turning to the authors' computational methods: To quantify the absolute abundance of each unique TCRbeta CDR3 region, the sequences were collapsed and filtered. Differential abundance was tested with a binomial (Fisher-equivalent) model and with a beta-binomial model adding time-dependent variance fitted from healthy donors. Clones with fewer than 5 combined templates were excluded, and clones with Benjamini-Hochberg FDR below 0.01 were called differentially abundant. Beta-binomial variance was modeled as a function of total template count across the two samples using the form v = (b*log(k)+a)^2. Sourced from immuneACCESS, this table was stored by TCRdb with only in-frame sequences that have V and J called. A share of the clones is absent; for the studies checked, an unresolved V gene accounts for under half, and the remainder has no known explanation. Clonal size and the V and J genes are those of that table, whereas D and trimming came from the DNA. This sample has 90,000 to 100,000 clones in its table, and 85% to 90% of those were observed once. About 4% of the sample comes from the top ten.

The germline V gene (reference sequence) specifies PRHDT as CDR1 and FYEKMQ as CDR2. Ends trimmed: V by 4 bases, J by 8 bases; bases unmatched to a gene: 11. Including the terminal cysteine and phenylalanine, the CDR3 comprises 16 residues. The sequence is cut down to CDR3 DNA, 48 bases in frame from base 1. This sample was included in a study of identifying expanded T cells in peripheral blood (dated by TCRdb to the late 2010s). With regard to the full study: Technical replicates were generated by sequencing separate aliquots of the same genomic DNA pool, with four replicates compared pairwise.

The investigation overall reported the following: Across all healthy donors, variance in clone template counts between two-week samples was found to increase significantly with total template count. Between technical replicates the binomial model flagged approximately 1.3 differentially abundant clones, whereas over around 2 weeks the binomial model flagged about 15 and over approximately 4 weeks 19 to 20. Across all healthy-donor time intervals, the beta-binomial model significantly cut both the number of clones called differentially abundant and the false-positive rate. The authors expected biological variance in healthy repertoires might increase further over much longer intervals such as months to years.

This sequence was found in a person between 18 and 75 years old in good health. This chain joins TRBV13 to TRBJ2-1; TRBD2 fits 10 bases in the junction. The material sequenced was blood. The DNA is TGTGCCAGCAGCTCCGGGACTAGCGCCCCCCGGGATGAGCAGTTCTTC. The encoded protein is CASSSGTSAPRDEQFF.